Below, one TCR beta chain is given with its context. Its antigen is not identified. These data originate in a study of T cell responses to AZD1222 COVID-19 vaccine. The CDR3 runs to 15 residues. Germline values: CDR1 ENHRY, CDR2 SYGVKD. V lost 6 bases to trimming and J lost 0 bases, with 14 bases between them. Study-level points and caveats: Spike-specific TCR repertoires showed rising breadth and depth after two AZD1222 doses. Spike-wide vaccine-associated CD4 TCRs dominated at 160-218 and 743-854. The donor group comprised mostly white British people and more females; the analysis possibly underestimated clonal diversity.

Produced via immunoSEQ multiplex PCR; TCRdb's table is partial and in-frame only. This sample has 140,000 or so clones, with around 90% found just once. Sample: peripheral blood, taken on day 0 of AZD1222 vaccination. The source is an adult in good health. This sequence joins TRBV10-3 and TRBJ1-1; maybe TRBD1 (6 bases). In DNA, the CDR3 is TGTGCCATCAGCGAAACAGGGTGGATGAACACTGAAGCTTTCTTT. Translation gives CAISETGWMNTEAFF.